The T cell receptor (beta chain) under discussion was sequenced for a study of CD8+ T cells in alopecia areata. Reverse transcribed after extraction, RNA yielded cDNA as the sequencing template. Clones were sequenced by immunoSEQ multiplex PCR, and TCRdb holds only the in-frame ones, with some missing. The table records about 120,000 clones, 45% to 50% of them present only once. This clone was counted between two and nine times. Its antigen remains unidentified. Overall study results and limits: Clonality was higher in lesional than normal scalp, especially in alopecia totalis/universalis.

The length of the CDR3 is 16 residues. The V gene lost 0 bases and the J gene lost 0 bases, with 11 bases spanning the gap. From germline, CDR1 is SEHNR and CDR2 FQNEAQ (reference sequence). Peripheral blood, together with lesional scalp punch biopsies, was collected from alopecia areata patients. Sequenced input: NKG2D-low CD8+ T cells sorted from blood. The chain is built from TRBV7-9 and TRBJ1-1; no clear D. This sequence originates from a human donor with alopecia areata. The CDR3 DNA reads as TGTGCCAGCAGCTTAGCAGCGAACAGCATGAACACTGAAGCTTTCTTT. Translating gives CASSLAANSMNTEAFF.